These 14 T cell receptor beta chains share one sample of origin, sequenced in a study of human T cells and chemical hapten exposure. Time point reported: pre-sensitization, week 0. Regarding treatment: therapeutic diphenylcyclopropenone sensitization with weekly scalp DPC. TCRdb re-analysed the RACE reads in MiXCR, keeping a single row per CDR3 protein. The data show approximately 370,000 distinct CDR3 sequences, 4.5% to 5.5% seen once. The sequencing used whole blood, collected in connection with sensitization to the hapten diphenylcyclopropenone (DPC). The source is a woman younger than 35 with alopecia areata. Some clones in this sample may be carry-over from other donors' samples.

This clonotype was seen repeatedly, ten times or more. The V call is TRBV11-2, the J call TRBJ2-2; a weak D match, TRBD1 (6 bases). Trimming removed 5 bases from V and 6 bases from J, with 13 bases in between. CDR1 is SGHAT and CDR2 is FQNNGV in the germline V gene. The CDR3 has 14 amino acids. The CDR3 DNA reads as TGTGCCAGCAGCCCCAGGGGACCAGCCGGGGAGCTGTTTTTT. The encoded protein is CASSPRGPAGELFF.

The chain couples TRBV6-6 to TRBJ1-1; 7 bases are a match to TRBD1. The V and J ends lost 4 bases and 6 bases, in that order; junction bases with no gene match: 14. The germline gives CDR1 MNHNY, CDR2 SVGAGI (reference sequence). This CDR3 has 16 residues. CDR3 in amino acids: CASSSHATRQGSEAFF. The DNA for the CDR3 is TGTGCCAGCAGTTCGCACGCCACCCGACAGGGCTCTGAAGCTTTCTTT.

The sample holds many counts of this clonotype. The gene calls are TRBV12-5 and TRBJ2-3; 8 bases agree with TRBD1. This CDR3 spans 14 amino acids. The ends lost 6 bases at V and 4 bases at J; junction bases unmatched: 6. CDR1 is LGHNT and CDR2 is FRNRAP in the germline V gene. CDR3 coding DNA: TGTGCTAGTGGACCCGGACAGGGCCCAGATACGCAGTATTTT. This translates into CASGPGQGPDTQYF.

This chain joins TRBV18 and TRBJ1-1, with 8 nucleotides matching TRBD1. The junction had 5 bases not matched to a gene; V was cut back by 1 base and J by 1 base. The CDR3 sequence is 16 residues long. CDR1 is KGHSH and CDR2 is LQKENI in the germline V gene. The CDR3 protein is CASSPRVQGENTEAFF. CDR3 nucleotides: TGTGCCAGCTCACCACGGGTACAGGGGGAGAACACTGAAGCTTTCTTT.

The V gene is TRBV11-2, the J gene TRBJ2-5; 12 nucleotides agree with TRBD2. The CDR3 is 16 amino acids. The V and J ends lost 5 bases and 1 base, in that order; junction bases with no gene match: 5. Germline CDR1 and CDR2: SGHAT and FQNNGV. CDR3 nucleotide sequence: TGTGCCAGCAGCCAAGGACTAGCGGGGATCCAAGAGACCCAGTACTTC. It translates to CASSQGLAGIQETQYF.

V usage is TRBV12-3 or TRBV12-4 and J usage is TRBJ1-2; 7 positions match TRBD1. The CDR3 consists of 14 residues. V was clipped by 4 bases and J by 2 bases; unmatched bases: 4. This CDR3 reads CASSSVQGNYGYTF. CDR3 sequence (DNA): TGTGCCAGCAGTTCCGTACAGGGGAACTATGGCTACACCTTC.

This clonotype was seen many times. V usage is TRBV9 and J usage is TRBJ2-1; D is unresolved. The V gene's germline CDR1 is SGDLS and CDR2 YYNGEE. This CDR3 is 15 amino acids long. V lost 3 bases, J lost 6 bases, and 16 bases lay in between. The CDR3 spells CASSDYPTETNEQFF. CDR3 bases: TGTGCCAGCAGCGACTACCCCACAGAGACCAATGAGCAGTTCTTC.

This clonotype occurred a few times. V usage is TRBV28 and J usage is TRBJ2-3; either TRBD1 or TRBD2 may fit D (5 bases each). The CDR3 length is 18 residues. V lost 3 bases and J lost 0, with 19 bases in between. The germline V gene has CDR1 MDHEN and CDR2 SYDVKM. The chain's CDR3 is CASSFLLGVYTSTDTQYF. The CDR3 DNA sequence: TGTGCCAGCAGTTTCCTTTTGGGGGTCTACACTAGCACAGATACGCAGTATTTT.

This clonotype was seen a handful of times. CDR3 amino acids: CASSDDRRFPDTQYF. DNA for the CDR3: TGTGCCAGCAGTGATGACAGGCGGTTTCCAGATACGCAGTATTTT. The rearrangement uses TRBV6-1 and TRBJ2-3; D might be TRBD1 (6 bases). V lost 3 bases and J lost 4, with 14 bases in between. Germline CDR1 reads MNHNS; CDR2 reads SASEGT. This CDR3 has 15 amino acids.

The chain carries TRBV2 and TRBJ1-4, with D perhaps matching TRBD1 (6 bases). CDR1 is SNHLY and CDR2 is FYNNEI in the germline V gene. V lost 2 bases and J lost 7, with 17 bases in between. The CDR3 consists of 16 residues. The CDR3 DNA sequence: TGTGCCAGCAGTGAAAGTACAGTTCGAGGGGGTGAAAAACTGTTTTTT. It yields the protein CASSESTVRGGEKLFF.

V and J are TRBV10-3 and TRBJ2-3; no definite D call. The CDR3 totals 13 residues. Trimming shortened V by 4 bases and J by 1 base, and 6 bases separated the two germline ends. CDR1 and CDR2 (germline): ENHRY, SYGVKD. CDR3 sequence (DNA): TGTGCCATCAGTGCCTTGGGCACAGATACGCAGTATTTT. Translation: CAISALGTDTQYF.

This chain joins TRBV14 and TRBJ1-2; the D gene is possibly TRBD1 (5 bases). The CDR3 is 12 amino acids. V was trimmed by 4 bases and J by 13 bases, leaving 16 bases between them. Germline CDR1 reads SGHDN; CDR2 reads FVKESK. The CDR3 DNA follows: TGTGCCAGCAGCCGAGATTTCTGGGGACTCACCTTC. This encodes CASSRDFWGLTF. The whole variable domain, filled in from reference TRBV14 and TRBJ1-2, reads EAGVTQFPSHSVIEKGQTVTLRCDPISGHDNLYWYRRVMGKEIKFLLHFVKESKQDESGMPNNRFLAERTGGTYSTLKVQPAELEDSGVYFCASSRDFWGLTFGSGTRLTVV.

This clonotype was observed at least ten times. The chain has TRBV12-3 or TRBV12-4 and TRBJ1-6; tentative D call: TRBD1 (6 bases). The CDR3 runs 16 residues. Trimming removed 6 bases from V and 7 bases from J, with 19 bases in between. In DNA form, the CDR3 reads TGTGCCAGCAGCCTTGTGCAGGGGACCCACAATTCACCCCTCCACTTT. This translates into CASSLVQGTHNSPLHF.

This clonotype was counted between two and nine times. The chain couples TRBV12-3 or TRBV12-4 to TRBJ2-1, with D possibly called TRBD1 or TRBD2 (5 bases each). The CDR3 runs to 16 residues. Trimming cost V 5 bases and J 0 bases, with 14 bases left between them. The CDR3 loop is CASSQGPIGSYNEQFF. CDR3 DNA: TGTGCCAGCAGTCAGGGACCTATCGGCTCCTACAATGAGCAGTTCTTC.